This is a list of T cell receptor beta chains from one sample in a study of tissue T cells after allogeneic stem cell transplantation. Clones were sequenced by immunoSEQ multiplex PCR, and TCRdb holds only the in-frame ones, with some missing. Among over a thousand clones, around 81% were seen once, and the ten largest hold over 10%. The sample was spleen tissue, taken at autopsy. The source is a male patient aged 35-70 years with steroid-refractory graft-versus-host disease after an allogeneic stem cell transplant. Part of the T cells may come from the graft donor. Each CDR3 is given with its conserved first and last residue. The D gene is left open where the match is weak. Where a row states a size, it is once, few, many or the class of an expanded clone; other rows omit it.

clone_size	d_call	v_call	j_call	cdr3_nt	cdr3_aa
.	.	TRBV6-2/TRBV6-3	TRBJ2-1	TGTGCCAGCAGTAGGGACGAGTACAATGAGCAGTTCTTC	CASSRDEYNEQFF
.	TRBD1	TRBV2	TRBJ1-6	TGTGCCAGCAGAGAACAGGGGGCAAAATCACCCCTCCACTTT	CASREQGAKSPLHF
.	TRBD1	TRBV7-2	TRBJ1-2	TGTGCCAGCAGCTCCAATCAGGGGGGTAACGGCTACACCTTC	CASSSNQGGNGYTF
.	TRBD1	TRBV14	TRBJ1-2	TGTGCCAGCAGCCAAGTGACAGGGCCCCTATATGGCTACACCTTC	CASSQVTGPLYGYTF
.	.	TRBV7-9	TRBJ2-3	TGTGCCAGCAGCTTAACGGATACGCAGTATTTT	CASSLTDTQYF
.	.	TRBV19	TRBJ1-3	TGTGCCAGTAGGATCTTTGGAAACACCATATATTTT	CASRIFGNTIYF
.	.	TRBV4-3	TRBJ1-2	TGCGCCAGCAGCCAAGAAAGGTCAGGGGCCAACTATGGCTACACCTTC	CASSQERSGANYGYTF
.	TRBD1	TRBV7-3	TRBJ2-1	TGTGCCAGCAGCTTAAGGGGACAGGGGGCCGATGAGCAGTTCTTC	CASSLRGQGADEQFF
.	TRBD2	TRBV10-2	TRBJ2-7	TGCGCCAGCATGCAATCTTGGGGGGGTTGGTACGAGCAGTACTTC	CASMQSWGGWYEQYF
.	.	TRBV7-8	TRBJ1-1	TGTGCCAGCAGCTTACCAGGGAGAGAGGGCACTGAAGCTTTCTTT	CASSLPGREGTEAFF
few	.	TRBV7-2	TRBJ2-1	TGTGCCAGCAGCTTAGTTCCAAACAATGAGCAGTTCTTC	CASSLVPNNEQFF
.	TRBD1	TRBV29-1	TRBJ2-1	TGCAGCGTGGACAGGAACTCCTACAATGAGCAGTTCTTC	CSVDRNSYNEQFF
.	TRBD2	TRBV27	TRBJ2-1	TGTGCCAGCAGTCGAATACTAGCGGGGGGGTCCTACAATGAGCAGTTCTTC	CASSRILAGGSYNEQFF
once	.	TRBV7-9	TRBJ1-6	TGTGCCAGCAGAGACGGGGGCGCGAATTCACCCCTCCACTTT	CASRDGGANSPLHF
.	TRBD1	TRBV4-3	TRBJ2-7	TGCGCCAGCAGCCAAAACGGGACAGGGGGCTTTTATCCCTACGAGCAGTACTTC	CASSQNGTGGFYPYEQYF
.	TRBD1	TRBV28	TRBJ1-6	TGTGCCAGCAGTTCGGGGGCGGGCAGGGGGCTTTATAATTCACCCCTCCACTTT	CASSSGAGRGLYNSPLHF
.	TRBD1	TRBV10-2	TRBJ2-5	TGCGCCAGCAGTGAGCCCGGACAGGGAGAGACCCAGTACTTC	CASSEPGQGETQYF
.	.	TRBV12-3/TRBV12-4	TRBJ2-7	TGTGCCAGCAGTTTCCCAGCTACCTACGAGCAGTACTTC	CASSFPATYEQYF
.	.	TRBV5-1	TRBJ2-2	TGCGCCAGCAGCTATAATGGGGCCGACGGGGAGCTGTTTTTT	CASSYNGADGELFF
.	.	TRBV7-9	TRBJ2-3	TGTGCCAGCAGCTTAGTTGATGGGTCGGATACGCAGTATTTT	CASSLVDGSDTQYF
.	TRBD2	TRBV11-2	TRBJ2-5	TGTGCCAGCAGGCTTCTTCCTGGACTAGCGGGGGTGGAGACCCAGTACTTC	CASRLLPGLAGVETQYF
.	.	TRBV30	TRBJ2-7	TGTGCCTGGAGTGTATCTCTCGAGCAGTACTTC	CAWSVSLEQYF
.	.	TRBV2	TRBJ1-4	TGTGCCAGCAGTGTGCCAGGGGCCACTAATGAAAAACTGTTTTTT	CASSVPGATNEKLFF
.	.	TRBV4-2	TRBJ1-2	TGTGCCAGCAGCCAAGTTCCGGAAAACTATGGCTACACCTTC	CASSQVPENYGYTF
few	TRBD1	TRBV29-1	TRBJ2-5	TGCAGCGTTTCAGGACAGGGGGCTGTAGAGACCCAGTACTTC	CSVSGQGAVETQYF
.	.	TRBV3-1/TRBV3-2	TRBJ2-1	TGTGCCAGCCCCCCGACGGGGGCCAATGAGCAGTTCTTC	CASPPTGANEQFF